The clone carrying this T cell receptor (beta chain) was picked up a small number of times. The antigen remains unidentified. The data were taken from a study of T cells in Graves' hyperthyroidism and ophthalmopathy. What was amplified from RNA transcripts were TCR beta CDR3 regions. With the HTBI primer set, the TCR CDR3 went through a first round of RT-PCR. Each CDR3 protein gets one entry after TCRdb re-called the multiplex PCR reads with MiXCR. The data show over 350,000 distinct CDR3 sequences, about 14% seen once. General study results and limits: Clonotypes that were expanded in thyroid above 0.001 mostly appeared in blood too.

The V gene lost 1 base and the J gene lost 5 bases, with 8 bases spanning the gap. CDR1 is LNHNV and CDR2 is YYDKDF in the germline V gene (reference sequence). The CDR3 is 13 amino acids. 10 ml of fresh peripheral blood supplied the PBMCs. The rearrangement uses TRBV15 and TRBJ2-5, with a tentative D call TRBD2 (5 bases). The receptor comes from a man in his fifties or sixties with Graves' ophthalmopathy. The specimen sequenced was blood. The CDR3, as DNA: TGTGCCACCAGCAGAGCTAGCAGCGAGACCCAGTACTTC. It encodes CATSRASSETQYF.